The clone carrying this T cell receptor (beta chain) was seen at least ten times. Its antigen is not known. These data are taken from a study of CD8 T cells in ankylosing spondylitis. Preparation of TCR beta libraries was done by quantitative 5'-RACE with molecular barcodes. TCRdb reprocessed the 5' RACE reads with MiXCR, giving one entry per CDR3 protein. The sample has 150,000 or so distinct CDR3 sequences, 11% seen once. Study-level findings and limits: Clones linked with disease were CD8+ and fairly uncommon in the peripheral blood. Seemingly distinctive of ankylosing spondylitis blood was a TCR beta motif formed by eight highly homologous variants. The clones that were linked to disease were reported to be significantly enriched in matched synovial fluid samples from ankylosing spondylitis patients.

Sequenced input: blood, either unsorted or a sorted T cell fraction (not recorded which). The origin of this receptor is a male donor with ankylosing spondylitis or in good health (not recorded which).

The CDR3 sequence is CASSSSYQPYEQYF. The CDR3 nucleotides are TGTGCCAGCAGCTCCTCTTACCAACCCTACGAGCAGTACTTC. The rearrangement links TRBV27 to TRBJ2-7; D remains unclear. Trimming removed 6 bases from V and 2 bases from J, with 14 bases in between. Germline V gene data show CDR1 as MNHEY and CDR2 as SMNVEV (reference sequence). This CDR3 region has 14 residues.